The rows below give T cell receptor beta chains drawn from one sample of a study of blood T cell repertoires in COVID-19. Profiled with immunoSEQ multiplex PCR; TCRdb holds only in-frame clones, not every one. Of some 230,000 clones in the sample, 84% were seen once. The sample was peripheral blood. These receptors were obtained from an older woman with acute or convalescent COVID-19. Each CDR3 is given with its conserved first and last residue. D genes are given only for firm matches.

j_gene	v_gene	d_gene	len	CDR3aa
TRBJ1-2	TRBV19	-	13	CASSLAVNYGYTF
TRBJ2-7	TRBV28	TRBD1	13	CASSRTGDYEQYF
TRBJ1-5	TRBV30	-	13	CAWTQGSGQPQHF
TRBJ1-4	TRBV28	-	11	CAGGRNEKLFF
TRBJ1-2	TRBV4-2	TRBD1	15	CASSQDRQGLYGYTF
TRBJ1-1	TRBV5-1	-	15	CASSFADLMNTEAFF
TRBJ1-5	TRBV30	-	16	CAWSKGMGWGNQPQHF
TRBJ2-1	TRBV5-8	TRBD2	15	CASRHYSGGYNEQFF
TRBJ2-7	TRBV7-8	TRBD1	14	CASSTGQDFSEQYF
TRBJ2-2	TRBV6-5	TRBD2	15	CASTAGTSHTGELFF
TRBJ2-5	TRBV30	-	13	CAWNKGTGETQYF
TRBJ1-3	TRBV7-2	TRBD1	15	CASSSRTGFGNTIYF
TRBJ1-2	TRBV2	TRBD1	14	CARKWTGGRYGYTF
TRBJ1-2	TRBV18	-	13	CASSPELYYGYTF
TRBJ1-2	TRBV5-6	-	15	CASSPLTDSIYGYTF
TRBJ1-1	TRBV6-5	-	15	CASRSQGFRDTEAFF
TRBJ1-2	TRBV30	TRBD1	14	CAWSPDRGDYGYTF
TRBJ2-1	TRBV6-6	TRBD2	15	CASNIRTSGNNEQFF
TRBJ2-3	TRBV5-1	TRBD2	17	CASSPVWRGGVTDTQYF
TRBJ2-3	TRBV7-9	TRBD2	15	CASSSRGGSTDTQYF
TRBJ1-1	TRBV2	-	14	CASSVLQTNTEAFF
TRBJ2-7	TRBV5-3	-	16	CARSKTLSPILLEQYF
TRBJ2-3	TRBV5-1	-	15	CASIPGGSSTDTQYF
TRBJ1-1	TRBV6-2/TRBV6-3	-	13	CASSYSRQGEAFF
TRBJ1-2	TRBV5-4	TRBD1	15	CASWGGTGRDYGYTF
TRBJ1-2	TRBV5-1	TRBD1	14	CASSYGTDLYGYTF
TRBJ1-5	TRBV7-8	TRBD1	17	CASSLVPGQGAIKPQHF
TRBJ2-3	TRBV6-1	TRBD1	16	CASSGQTGGPTDTQYF
TRBJ1-2	TRBV3-1/TRBV3-2	TRBD1	15	CASSQAQGAHYGYTF
TRBJ1-2	TRBV5-5	-	15	CASSLVGGVGYGYTF
TRBJ1-4	TRBV2	-	14	CASSEFLTNEKLFF
TRBJ1-4	TRBV4-1	TRBD1	16	CASSQGQGAANEKLFF
TRBJ1-1	TRBV7-2	-	13	CASSLVSPPEAFF
TRBJ2-3	TRBV6-5	-	14	CASIRRGDMDTQYF
TRBJ1-3	TRBV7-9	-	16	CASSQSTVLSGNTIYF
TRBJ1-6	TRBV6-6	-	15	CASNPGSSYNSPLHF
TRBJ2-1	TRBV7-2	TRBD2	18	CASSLREGLSSSYNEQFF
TRBJ2-2	TRBV5-1	TRBD1	13	CASTLQGTGELFF
TRBJ1-2	TRBV5-6	-	12	CASSAQGFGYTF
TRBJ2-7	TRBV5-4	-	15	CASSLGGLESYEQYF
TRBJ2-6	TRBV7-3	-	14	CANLPGSGANVLTF
TRBJ2-2	TRBV12-3/TRBV12-4	-	13	CASSVSNTGELFF
TRBJ1-2	TRBV19	TRBD1	13	CASKPGQGSGYTF
TRBJ2-7	TRBV4-3	-	17	CASSFALSSHTTYEQYF
TRBJ1-3	TRBV3-1/TRBV3-2	-	15	CASSQGGGAGNTIYF
TRBJ1-4	TRBV6-5	TRBD1	13	CAGAPGGREKLFF